A selection of T cell receptor beta chains follows, all from one sample in a study of cytomegalovirus exposure and HLA in healthy donors. The method was immunoSEQ multiplex PCR; TCRdb's version includes in-frame clones alone and lacks a portion of them. The sample has about 130,000 clones. The sequencing input was PBMCs. These receptors all stem from a woman aged 60 to 75 in good health and CMV-seronegative. The CDR3 runs from the conserved cysteine through the conserved F or W. Each record gives: J gene, D gene, CDR3 length, V gene, CDR3 protein, CDR3 DNA. The D gene is left open where the match is weak.

J: TRBJ2-7; D: NA; length: 15; V: TRBV28; CDR3: CASSLRGGRPYEQYF; DNA: TGTGCCAGCAGTCTCCGAGGGGGTAGGCCCTACGAGCAGTACTTC
J: TRBJ2-2; D: TRBD2; length: 16; V: TRBV7-8; CDR3: CASSSAGHQNTGELFF; DNA: TGTGCCAGCAGTTCAGCGGGGCACCAGAACACCGGGGAGCTGTTTTTT
J: TRBJ2-1; D: TRBD1; length: 15; V: TRBV9; CDR3: CASSATGVSYNEQFF; DNA: TGTGCCAGCAGCGCCACAGGGGTCTCCTACAATGAGCAGTTCTTC
J: TRBJ2-7; D: NA; length: 16; V: TRBV7-8; CDR3: CASSISGTSGVYEQYF; DNA: TGTGCCAGCAGCATATCCGGGACTTCCGGCGTTTACGAGCAGTACTTC
J: TRBJ1-5; D: TRBD1; length: 14; V: TRBV27; CDR3: CASSLAAGGMTQHF; DNA: TGTGCCAGCAGTTTAGCGGCAGGGGGGATGACCCAGCATTTT
J: TRBJ2-7; D: TRBD2; length: 16; V: TRBV5-4; CDR3: CASSSPSRGGVYEQYF; DNA: TGTGCCAGCAGCTCCCCCTCGCGGGGGGGTGTCTACGAGCAGTACTTC
J: TRBJ1-4; D: NA; length: 16; V: TRBV6-5; CDR3: CASSYGQSLGNEKLFF; DNA: TGTGCCAGCAGTTACGGACAGAGCCTGGGTAATGAAAAACTGTTTTTT
J: TRBJ2-1; D: NA; length: 15; V: TRBV9; CDR3: CASTTGGPWDNEQFF; DNA: TGTGCCAGCACCACCGGGGGACCCTGGGACAATGAGCAGTTCTTC
J: TRBJ2-1; D: TRBD2; length: 17; V: TRBV4-2; CDR3: CASSQDQLAGGPHEQFF; DNA: TGTGCCAGCAGCCAAGATCAACTAGCGGGAGGGCCTCATGAGCAGTTCTTC
J: TRBJ1-3; D: TRBD1; length: 17; V: TRBV4-2; CDR3: CASSRELGTGAGNTIYF; DNA: TGTGCCAGCAGCCGGGAACTAGGGACAGGGGCTGGAAACACCATATATTTT
J: TRBJ2-2; D: NA; length: 13; V: TRBV19; CDR3: CASSRPLLGELFF; DNA: TGTGCCAGTAGCCGTCCACTACTCGGGGAGCTGTTTTTT